This TCR beta chain was sequenced during a study of blood T cell repertoires in COVID-19. The CDR3 runs 16 residues. In germline, CDR1 is MDHEN, CDR2 SYDVKM. Deletions cut 6 bases from V and 4 bases from J, with 18 bases between. TCRdb keeps only in-frame clones here, not all; method: immunoSEQ multiplex PCR. The sample includes tens of thousands of clones, nearly 90% of them seen just once. This receptor was obtained from a woman aged 45-59 years with COVID-19, enrolled during active disease. The sample taken for sequencing was peripheral blood. The V call is TRBV28, the J call TRBJ1-4, with TRBD1 as a possible D gene (5 bases). The CDR3 DNA is TGTGCCAGCAGCCCTAGAGGGAGGGGCTTTAATGAAAAACTGTTTTTT. It specifies CASSPRGRGFNEKLFF.